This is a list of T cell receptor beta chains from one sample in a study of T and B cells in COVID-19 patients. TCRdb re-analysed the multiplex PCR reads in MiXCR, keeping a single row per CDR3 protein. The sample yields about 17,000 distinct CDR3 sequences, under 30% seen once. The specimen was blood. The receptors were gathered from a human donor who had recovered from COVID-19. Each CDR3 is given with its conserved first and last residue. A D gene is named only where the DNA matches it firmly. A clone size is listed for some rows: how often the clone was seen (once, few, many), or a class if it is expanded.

CASSSRGAGVAYNEQFF,TGTGCCAGTAGTTCGAGGGGGGCAGGGGTGGCCTACAATGAGCAGTTCTTC,NA,NA,TRBJ2-1,TRBV19
CAIYEGTGELFF,TGTGCCATTTACGAGGGCACCGGGGAGCTGTTTTTT,few,NA,TRBJ2-2,TRBV10-3
CASPLRVGGYTF,TGTGCCAGCCCGCTCCGGGTGGGGGGCTACACCTTC,NA,NA,TRBJ1-2,TRBV19
CASSEAGTGVSPLHF,TGTGCCAGCAGTGAAGCGGGAACAGGGGTTTCACCCCTCCACTTT,medium-sized,TRBD1,TRBJ1-6,TRBV6-1
CASSQEEGSSYEQYF,TGCGCCAGCAGCCAAGAAGAGGGAAGCTCCTACGAGCAGTACTTC,NA,NA,TRBJ2-7,TRBV4-3
CATGGASGFNEQFF,TGTGCCACAGGTGGGGCTAGCGGGTTCAATGAGCAGTTCTTC,many,TRBD2,TRBJ2-1,TRBV6-1
CASSLVSGNLKNIQYF,TGTGCCAGCAGCTTAGTATCTGGCAACCTCAAAAACATTCAGTACTTC,NA,NA,TRBJ2-4,TRBV7-9
CSARPRIWGNQPQHF,TGCAGTGCTAGGCCACGGATATGGGGCAATCAGCCCCAGCATTTT,NA,NA,TRBJ1-5,TRBV20-1
CASSIMQGTAPDTQYF,TGTGCCAGTAGTATAATGCAAGGGACGGCGCCCGATACGCAGTATTTT,many,NA,TRBJ2-3,TRBV19
CASSGTTVGNEQFF,TGTGCCAGCAGCGGAACGACAGTAGGAAATGAGCAGTTCTTC,NA,NA,TRBJ2-1,TRBV7-2
CASRTGGNEQFF,TGTGCCTCTCGAACAGGGGGGAATGAGCAGTTCTTC,NA,TRBD1,TRBJ2-1,TRBV10-3